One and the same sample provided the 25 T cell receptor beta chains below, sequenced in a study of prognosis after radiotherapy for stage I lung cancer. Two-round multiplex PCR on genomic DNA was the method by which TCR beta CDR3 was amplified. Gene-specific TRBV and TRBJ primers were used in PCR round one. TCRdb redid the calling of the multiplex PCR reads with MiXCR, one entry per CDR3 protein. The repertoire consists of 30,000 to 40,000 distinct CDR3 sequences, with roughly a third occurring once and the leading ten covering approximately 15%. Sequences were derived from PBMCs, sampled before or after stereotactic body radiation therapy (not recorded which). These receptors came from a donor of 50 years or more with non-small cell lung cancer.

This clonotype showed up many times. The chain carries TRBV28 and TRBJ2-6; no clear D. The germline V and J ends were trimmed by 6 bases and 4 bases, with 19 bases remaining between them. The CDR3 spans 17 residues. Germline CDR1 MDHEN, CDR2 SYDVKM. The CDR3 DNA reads TGTGCCAGCAGACCGACGGACGGCGAGCAGGGGGCCAACGTCCTGACTTTC. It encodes CASRPTDGEQGANVLTF.

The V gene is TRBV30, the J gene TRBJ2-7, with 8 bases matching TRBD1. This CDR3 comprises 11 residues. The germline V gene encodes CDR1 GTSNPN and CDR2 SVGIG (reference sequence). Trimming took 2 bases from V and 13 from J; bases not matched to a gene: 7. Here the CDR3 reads CAWSLLGQGYF. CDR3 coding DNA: TGTGCCTGGAGTCTCTTAGGACAGGGTTACTTC.

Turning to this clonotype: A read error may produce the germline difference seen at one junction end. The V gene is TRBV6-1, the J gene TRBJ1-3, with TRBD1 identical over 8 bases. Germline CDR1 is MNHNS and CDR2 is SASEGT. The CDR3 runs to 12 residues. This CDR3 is CASSHGQGAVLF. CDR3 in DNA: TGTGCCAGCAGCCACGGACAGGGCGCCGTTCTTTTT.

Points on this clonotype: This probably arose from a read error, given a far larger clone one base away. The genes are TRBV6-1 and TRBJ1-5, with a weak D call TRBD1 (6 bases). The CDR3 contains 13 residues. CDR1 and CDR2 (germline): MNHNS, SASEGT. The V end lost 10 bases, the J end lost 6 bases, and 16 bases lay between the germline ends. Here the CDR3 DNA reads TGTGCCACCCGGACAGCCCTGCGTCAGCCCCAGCATTTT. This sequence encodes CATRTALRQPQHF.

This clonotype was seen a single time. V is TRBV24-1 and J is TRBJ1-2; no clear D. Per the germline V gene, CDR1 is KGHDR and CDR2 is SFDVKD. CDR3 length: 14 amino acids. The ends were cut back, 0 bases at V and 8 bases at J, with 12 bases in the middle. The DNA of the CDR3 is TGTGCCACCAGTGATTTGTCCCTCGCGCGGGGCTACACCTTC. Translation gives CATSDLSLARGYTF.

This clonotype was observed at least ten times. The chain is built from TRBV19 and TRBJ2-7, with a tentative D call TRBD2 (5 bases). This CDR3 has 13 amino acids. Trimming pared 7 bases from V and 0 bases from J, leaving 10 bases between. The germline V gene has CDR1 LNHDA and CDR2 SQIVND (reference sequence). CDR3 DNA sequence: TGTGCCAGTAATGGCGGAGGCTCCTACGAGCAGTACTTC. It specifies CASNGGGSYEQYF.

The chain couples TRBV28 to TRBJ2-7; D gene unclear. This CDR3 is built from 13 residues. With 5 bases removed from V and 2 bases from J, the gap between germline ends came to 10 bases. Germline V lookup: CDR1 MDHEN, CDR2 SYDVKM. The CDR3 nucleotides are TGTGCCAGCAGTAGCGAGGTAACCTACGAGCAGTACTTC. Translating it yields CASSSEVTYEQYF.

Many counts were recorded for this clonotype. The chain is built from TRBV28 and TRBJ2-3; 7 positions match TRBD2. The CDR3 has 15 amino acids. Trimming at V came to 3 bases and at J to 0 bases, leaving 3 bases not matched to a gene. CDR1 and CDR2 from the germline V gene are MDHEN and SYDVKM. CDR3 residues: CASSFGSGSTDTQYF. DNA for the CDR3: TGTGCCAGCAGTTTCGGTAGCGGGAGCACAGATACGCAGTATTTT.

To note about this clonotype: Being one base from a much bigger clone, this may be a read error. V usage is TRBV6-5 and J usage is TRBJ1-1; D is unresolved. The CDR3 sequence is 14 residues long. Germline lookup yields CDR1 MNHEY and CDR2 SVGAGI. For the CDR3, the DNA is TGTGCCAGCATTTACTCCGCAGGAGGGACTGAAGCTTTCTTT. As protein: CASIYSAGGTEAFF.

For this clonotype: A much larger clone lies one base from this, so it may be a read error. The CDR3 DNA sequence: TGTGCCAGCAGCCCCCCCGGGCCACCCACAGATACGCAGTATTTT. It codes for CASSPPGPPTDTQYF. J is TRBJ2-3 and V is TRBV3-1, with unresolved D. Trimming removed 4 bases from V and 2 bases from J, with 13 bases in between. Germline V gene lookup returns CDR1 LGHDT and CDR2 YNNKEL (reference sequence). The CDR3 totals 15 residues.

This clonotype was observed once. The CDR3: CASIGQETDTQYF. The DNA of the CDR3 is TGTGCCAGCATTGGACAGGAGACAGATACGCAGTATTTT. This chain joins TRBV6-1 and TRBJ2-3, with 7 bases matching TRBD1. V was pared by 7 bases and J by 3 bases, with 4 bases of the junction left unmatched. The CDR3 covers 13 residues. The germline gives CDR1 MNHNS, CDR2 SASEGT.

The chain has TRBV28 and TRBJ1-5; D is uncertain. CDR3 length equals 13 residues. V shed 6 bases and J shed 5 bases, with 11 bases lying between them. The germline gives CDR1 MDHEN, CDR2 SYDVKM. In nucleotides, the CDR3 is TGTGCCAGCAGACCCGGGAGCGATCAGCCCCAGCATTTT. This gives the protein CASRPGSDQPQHF.

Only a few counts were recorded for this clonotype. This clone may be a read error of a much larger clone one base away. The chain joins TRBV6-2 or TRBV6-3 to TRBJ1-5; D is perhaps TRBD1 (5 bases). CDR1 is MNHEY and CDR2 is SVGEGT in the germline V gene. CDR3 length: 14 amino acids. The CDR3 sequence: CATSLDMGSQPQHF. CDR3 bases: TGTGCCACCAGTTTGGACATGGGGTCCCAGCCCCAGCATTTT.

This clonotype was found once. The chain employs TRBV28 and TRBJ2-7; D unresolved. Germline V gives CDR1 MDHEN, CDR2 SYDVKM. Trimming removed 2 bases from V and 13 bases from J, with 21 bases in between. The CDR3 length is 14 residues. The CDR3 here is CASSLVSPLYDHYF. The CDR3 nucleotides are TGTGCCAGCAGTTTAGTATCCCCACTCTACGATCATTACTTC. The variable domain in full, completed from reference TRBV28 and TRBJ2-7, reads DVKVTQSSRYLVKRTGEKVFLECVQDMDHENMFWYRQDPGLGLRLIYFSYDVKMKEKGDIPEGYSVSREKKERFSLILESASTNQTSMYLCASSLVSPLYDHYFGPGTRLTVT.

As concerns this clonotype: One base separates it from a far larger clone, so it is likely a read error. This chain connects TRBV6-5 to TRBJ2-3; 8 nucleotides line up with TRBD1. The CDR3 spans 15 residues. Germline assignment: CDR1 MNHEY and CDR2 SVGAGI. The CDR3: CSSSPTGAGTDTQYF. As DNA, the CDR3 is TGTTCCAGCAGCCCGACAGGGGCCGGTACCGATACGCAGTATTTT.

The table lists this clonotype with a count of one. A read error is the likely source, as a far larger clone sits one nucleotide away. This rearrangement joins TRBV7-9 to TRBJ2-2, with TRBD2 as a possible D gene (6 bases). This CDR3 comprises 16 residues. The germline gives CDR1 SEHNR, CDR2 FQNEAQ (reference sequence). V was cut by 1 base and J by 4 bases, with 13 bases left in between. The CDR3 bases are TGTGCCAGCAGCTTAGTCATAGGAGGGATCACCGGGGAGCTGTTTTTT. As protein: CASSLVIGGITGELFF.

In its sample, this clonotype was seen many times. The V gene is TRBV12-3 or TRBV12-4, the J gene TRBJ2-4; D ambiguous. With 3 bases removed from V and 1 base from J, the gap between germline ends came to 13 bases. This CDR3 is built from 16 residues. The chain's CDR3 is CASSFKPRSAKNIQYF. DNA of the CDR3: TGTGCCAGCAGTTTTAAACCCCGGAGTGCCAAAAACATTCAGTACTTC.

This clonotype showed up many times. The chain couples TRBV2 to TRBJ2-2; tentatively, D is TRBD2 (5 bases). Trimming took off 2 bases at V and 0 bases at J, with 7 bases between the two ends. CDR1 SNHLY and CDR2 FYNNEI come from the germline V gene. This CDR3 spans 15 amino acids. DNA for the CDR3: TGTGCCAGCAGTGAACAGCGGTCGAACACCGGGGAGCTGTTTTTT. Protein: CASSEQRSNTGELFF.

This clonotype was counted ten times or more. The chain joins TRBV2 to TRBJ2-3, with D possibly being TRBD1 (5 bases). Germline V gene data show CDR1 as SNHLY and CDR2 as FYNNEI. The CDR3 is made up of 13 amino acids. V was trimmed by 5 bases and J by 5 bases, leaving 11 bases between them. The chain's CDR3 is CASSLGRGDTQYF. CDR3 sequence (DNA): TGTGCCAGCAGTTTGGGGCGAGGAGATACGCAGTATTTT. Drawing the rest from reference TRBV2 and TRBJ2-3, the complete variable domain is EPEVTQTPSHQVTQMGQEVILRCVPISNHLYFYWYRQILGQKVEFLVSFYNNEISEKSEIFDDQFSVERPDGSNFTLKIRSTKLEDSAMYFCASSLGRGDTQYFGPGTRLTVL.

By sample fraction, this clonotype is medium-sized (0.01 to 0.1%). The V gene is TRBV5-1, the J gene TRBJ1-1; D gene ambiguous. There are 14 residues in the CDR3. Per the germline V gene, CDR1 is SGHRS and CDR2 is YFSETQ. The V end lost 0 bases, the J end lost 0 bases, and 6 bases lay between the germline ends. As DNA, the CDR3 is TGCGCCAGCAGCTTGGACAGCCTGAACACTGAAGCTTTCTTT. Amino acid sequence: CASSLDSLNTEAFF.

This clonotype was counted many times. The CDR3 loop is CASSVDGQGNYGYTF. The DNA of the CDR3 is TGTGCCAGCAGCGTAGACGGACAGGGGAACTATGGCTACACCTTC. This chain connects TRBV9 to TRBJ1-2; TRBD1 matches at 9 bases. Trimming removed 0 bases from V and 2 bases from J; junction bases left unmatched: 2. Germline V gene data show CDR1 as SGDLS and CDR2 as YYNGEE. The CDR3 is 15 residues long.

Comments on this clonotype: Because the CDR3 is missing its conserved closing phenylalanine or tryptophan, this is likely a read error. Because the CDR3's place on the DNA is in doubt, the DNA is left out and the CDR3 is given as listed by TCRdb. This CDR3 reads CASSPRGYEKYL. V is TRBV27 and J is TRBJ2-7; the listed D gene, TRBD1, was not tested against the DNA. The CDR3 region is 12 residues in length, termini included. Germline loops: CDR1 MNHEY, CDR2 SMNVEV (reference sequence).

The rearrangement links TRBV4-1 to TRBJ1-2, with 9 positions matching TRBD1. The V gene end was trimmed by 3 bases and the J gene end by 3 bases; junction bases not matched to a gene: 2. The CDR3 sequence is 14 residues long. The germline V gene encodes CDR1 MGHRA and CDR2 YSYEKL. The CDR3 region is CASSQRTGDYGYTF. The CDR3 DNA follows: TGCGCCAGCAGCCAGCGGACAGGGGACTATGGCTACACCTTC.

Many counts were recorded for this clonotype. The DNA of the CDR3 is TGCGCCAGCAGCTACGAGCGGGGAAACTACGAGCAGTACTTC. Translated: CASSYERGNYEQYF. The chain combines TRBV5-1 with TRBJ2-7; TRBD2 matches 7 bases. The germline CDR1 and CDR2 sequences are SGHRS and YFSETQ. With V trimmed by 3 bases and J by 3 bases, 6 bases remained unmatched. This CDR3 is built from 14 residues.

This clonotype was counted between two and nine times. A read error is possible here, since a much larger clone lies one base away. The CDR3 is CASSSRVAEASF. The CDR3, as DNA: TGTGCCAGCAGCTCGAGGGTGGCTGAAGCTTCCTTT. J is TRBJ1-1 and V is TRBV7-9; D is unclear. Germline V lookup: CDR1 SEHNR, CDR2 FQNEAQ (reference sequence). This CDR3 comprises 12 residues. Looking up the rest from reference TRBV7-9 and TRBJ1-1 gives the full variable domain: DTGVSQNPRHKITKRGQNVTFRCDPISEHNRLYWYRQTLGQGPEFLTYFQNEAQLEKSRLLSDRFSAERPKGSFSTLEIQRTEQGDSAMYLCASSSRVAEASFGQGTRLTVV.